A selection of T cell receptor beta chains follows, all from one sample in a study of Graves' ophthalmopathy and Graves' hyperthyroidism. One entry per CDR3 protein, called by TCRdb with MiXCR from the multiplex PCR reads. The repertoire holds almost 750,000 distinct CDR3 sequences, with 40% as singletons. The material sequenced was peripheral blood. The receptors derive from an adult man with Graves' ophthalmopathy. Each CDR3 is given with its conserved first and last residue. The D gene is left open where the match is weak. Rows may omit the clone size; those that give it use once, few, many or a size class.

NA 13 TRBJ2-5 NA TRBV9 TGTGCCAGCAGCGTAGCGATAGCGGAGACCCAGTACTTC CASSVAIAETQYF
NA 13 TRBJ1-1 NA TRBV10-3 TGTGCCAGCAGACCAGGGGCAGGTACTGAAGCTTTCTTT CASRPGAGTEAFF
NA 13 TRBJ2-5 NA TRBV7-9 TGTGCCAGCAGCTTCATTCGGTCAGAGACCCAGTACTTC CASSFIRSETQYF
few 16 TRBJ1-5 NA TRBV19 TGTGCCAGTAGTATGAGCGGGGCCGCAGGCAATCAGCCCCAGCATTTT CASSMSGAAGNQPQHF
many 14 TRBJ2-5 NA TRBV20-1 TGCAGTGCGGACCCACGAGATCTCCCAGAGACCCAGTACTTC CSADPRDLPETQYF
NA 13 TRBJ2-5 NA TRBV10-3 TGTGCCATCCAACGAGGGGTGGGGGAGACCCGGTACTTC CAIQRGVGETRYF
NA 14 TRBJ2-7 NA TRBV11-2 TGTGCCAGCAGCTTAGGGACCCTAGGGGGCGAGCAGTACTTC CASSLGTLGGEQYF
NA 14 TRBJ2-2 TRBD2 TRBV7-3 TGTGCCAGCAGCTCTAGCGGGAACACCGGGGAGCTGTTTTTT CASSSSGNTGELFF
NA 17 TRBJ2-6 NA TRBV9 TGTGCCAGCAGCCAAGCGGACCGGGGCGCTGGGGCCAACGTCCTGACTTTC CASSQADRGAGANVLTF
NA 14 TRBJ2-5 TRBD1 TRBV20-1 TGCAGTGCTAGGTGGACAGGGGGCGGAGAGACCCAGTACTTC CSARWTGGGETQYF
NA 13 TRBJ1-4 NA TRBV12-3/TRBV12-4 TGTGCCAGCAGTTCCCAAAACAGGGAAAAACTGTTTTTT CASSSQNREKLFF
many 14 TRBJ2-5 NA TRBV24-1 TGTGCCACCAGTGAAGTAGGGGGAGGAGAGACCCAGTACTTC CATSEVGGGETQYF
NA 15 TRBJ1-1 NA TRBV9 TGTGCCAGTAGTGCAGGACGGGGAATGAACACTGAAGCTTTCTTT CASSAGRGMNTEAFF
NA 13 TRBJ2-5 TRBD2 TRBV12-3/TRBV12-4 TGTGCCAGCGGACTAGCGGATGGAGAGACCCAGTACTTC CASGLADGETQYF
NA 10 TRBJ1-1 TRBD1 TRBV29-1 TGCAGCGTTGTTGGGACAGGGCTGTTCTTT CSVVGTGLFF
NA 11 TRBJ1-1 NA TRBV29-1 TGCAGCGTTGATGAGGGCCCTGAAGCTTTCTTT CSVDEGPEAFF
NA 17 TRBJ1-5 NA TRBV7-3 TGTGCCAGCAGCTCCCGAACAGGGAGTTCGGACAATCAGCCCCAGCATTTT CASSSRTGSSDNQPQHF
many 13 TRBJ1-2 NA TRBV29-1 TGCAGCGTTGGAGGTGGGACGGACTATGGCTACACCTTC CSVGGGTDYGYTF
NA 14 TRBJ2-7 NA TRBV6-1 TGTGCCAGCAGTTACACCGGGAGAGCCTACGAGCAGTACTTC CASSYTGRAYEQYF
NA 15 TRBJ1-1 TRBD1 TRBV7-9 TGTGCCAGCAGCTTAGGTGGACAGGGCAGTAATGAAGCTTTCTTT CASSLGGQGSNEAFF
many 15 TRBJ2-6 NA TRBV19 TGTGCCAGTAGTCTCTCGGATCACGTTGCCAACGTCCTGACTTTC CASSLSDHVANVLTF
many 13 TRBJ2-6 NA TRBV15 TGTGCCACCGGATCCTCTGGGGCCAACGTCCTGACTTTC CATGSSGANVLTF
NA 14 TRBJ1-2 TRBD1 TRBV25-1 TGTGCCAGCAGTGAGGGGACAGGTTTCTATGGCTACACCTTC CASSEGTGFYGYTF
many 15 TRBJ1-5 TRBD1 TRBV12-3/TRBV12-4 TGTGCCAGCAGGACAGGGGCCCAACCTACACAGCCCCAGCATTTT CASRTGAQPTQPQHF